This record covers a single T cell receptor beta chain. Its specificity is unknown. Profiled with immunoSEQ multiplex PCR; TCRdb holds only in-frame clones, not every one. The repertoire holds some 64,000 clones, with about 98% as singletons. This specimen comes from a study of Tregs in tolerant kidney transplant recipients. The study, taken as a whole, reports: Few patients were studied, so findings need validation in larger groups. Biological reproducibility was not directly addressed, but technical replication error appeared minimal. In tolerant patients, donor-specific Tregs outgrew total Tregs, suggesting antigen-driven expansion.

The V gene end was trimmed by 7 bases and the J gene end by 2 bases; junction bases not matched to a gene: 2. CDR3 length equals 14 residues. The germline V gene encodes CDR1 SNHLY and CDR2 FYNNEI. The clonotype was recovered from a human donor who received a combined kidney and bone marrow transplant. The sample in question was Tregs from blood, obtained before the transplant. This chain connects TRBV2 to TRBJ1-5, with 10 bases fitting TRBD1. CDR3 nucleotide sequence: TGTGCCAGCACCGGACAGGGGGGCAATCAGCCCCAGCATTTT. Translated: CASTGQGGNQPQHF.